The 13 T cell receptor beta chains below were found in one sample sequenced in a study of blood T cell repertoires in COVID-19. Clones were sequenced by immunoSEQ multiplex PCR, and TCRdb holds only the in-frame ones, with some missing. The sample consists of about 160,000 clones, approximately 84% of them appearing once. The source material was peripheral blood. These receptors all stem from an elderly woman with acute or convalescent COVID-19.

The gene calls are TRBV19 and TRBJ1-4; 7 bases are a match to TRBD1. Trimming cost V 2 bases and J 4 bases; bases outside gene matches: 4. The CDR3 has 15 residues. Germline V lookup: CDR1 LNHDA, CDR2 SQIVND (reference sequence). CDR3 amino acids: CASSIWGQLNEKLFF. In nucleotides, the CDR3 is TGTGCCAGTAGTATATGGGGACAGCTTAATGAAAAACTGTTTTTT.

V gene TRBV28 combines with J gene TRBJ1-6; 7 bases map to TRBD1. V was pared by 7 bases and J by 7 bases, with 4 bases of the junction left unmatched. This CDR3 contains 13 residues. Germline V gene data show CDR1 as MDHEN and CDR2 as SYDVKM. The CDR3 protein is CASIRDRNSPLHF. In DNA, the CDR3 is TGTGCCAGCATCCGGGACAGAAATTCACCCCTCCACTTT.

To note about this clone: This sample includes further DNA sequences coding for the same CDR3. The rearrangement links TRBV24-1 to TRBJ2-3; no reliable D call. The CDR3 runs to 12 residues. V was clipped by 4 bases and J by 3 bases, with 4 bases between them. The V gene's germline CDR1 is KGHDR and CDR2 SFDVKD. The CDR3 coding sequence is TGTGCCACCAGTGACAGGACAGATACGCAGTATTTT. As protein: CATSDRTDTQYF.

Comment on this clone: At the DNA level, this CDR3 is encoded by other sequences in the same sample as well. V usage is TRBV13 and J usage is TRBJ1-2; no clear D. Germline CDR1 and CDR2: PRHDT and FYEKMQ (reference sequence). The CDR3 covers 14 residues. V was shortened by 0 bases and J by 2 bases, with 7 bases between the two germline ends. The CDR3 reads CASSLGTGNYGYTF. CDR3 sequence (DNA): TGTGCCAGCAGCTTAGGAACGGGGAACTATGGCTACACCTTC.

This rearrangement joins TRBV6-2 or TRBV6-3 to TRBJ1-5; D perhaps matches TRBD1 (6 bases). CDR1 and CDR2 (germline): MNHEY, SVGEGT. The CDR3 extends over 16 amino acids. The V end lost 2 bases, the J end lost 7 bases, and 18 bases lay between the germline ends. CDR3 protein: CASSYGGGPGIQPQHF. The CDR3 DNA is TGTGCCAGCAGTTACGGCGGGGGGCCGGGGATACAGCCCCAGCATTTT.

The CDR3, as DNA: TGTGCCAGCAGTGAAGCGGGAGGGGTCGACGAGCAGTACTTC. This translates into CASSEAGGVDEQYF. V is TRBV6-1 and J is TRBJ2-7, with 7 positions matching TRBD2. The V gene's germline CDR1 is MNHNS and CDR2 SASEGT. The CDR3 sequence is 14 residues long. After removal of 0 bases from V and 5 bases from J, the junction contained 4 bases not matched to a gene.

Only a few counts were recorded for this clone. The chain couples TRBV4-1 to TRBJ1-5, with TRBD1 matching over 7 bases. The CDR3 spans 14 residues. After removal of 4 bases from V and 7 bases from J, the junction contained 7 bases not matched to a gene. The germline gives CDR1 MGHRA, CDR2 YSYEKL. CDR3 amino acids: CASSPQGLGQPQHF. The CDR3 DNA sequence: TGCGCCAGCAGCCCACAGGGGTTAGGGCAGCCCCAGCATTTT.

Worth noting for this clone: Other DNA variants within this sample encode the same CDR3. The chain couples TRBV11-2 to TRBJ2-1; TRBD2 aligns across 10 bases. This CDR3 comprises 15 residues. Per the germline V gene, CDR1 is SGHAT and CDR2 is FQNNGV. The V and J ends lost 1 base and 4 bases, in that order; junction bases with no gene match: 1. CDR3 DNA sequence: TGTGCCAGCAGCTTAGTACTAGCGGGATACAATGAGCAGTTCTTC. Protein sequence: CASSLVLAGYNEQFF.

This chain connects TRBV19 to TRBJ2-7; the D gene is possibly TRBD2 (6 bases). V was clipped by 2 bases and J by 6 bases, with 11 bases between them. This CDR3 contains 13 residues. Germline V lookup: CDR1 LNHDA, CDR2 SQIVND (reference sequence). The CDR3 sequence: CASSIKTGSEQYF. DNA for the CDR3: TGTGCCAGTAGTATAAAGACCGGGAGCGAGCAGTACTTC.

The genes are TRBV6-4 and TRBJ2-3, with TRBD2 matching 8 bases. Germline V gene data show CDR1 as MRHNA and CDR2 as SNTAGT. V dropped 0 bases and J dropped 4; count of bases not matched to a gene: 6. The CDR3 is made up of 16 amino acids. CDR3 coding DNA: TGTGCCAGCAGTGACTCGGGCGGGGGGCGGCCAGATACGCAGTATTTT. Translated: CASSDSGGGRPDTQYF.

This clone was seen a handful of times. The genes are TRBV10-2 and TRBJ1-2; 9 positions agree with TRBD1. Germline CDR1 reads WSHSY; CDR2 reads SAAADI. This CDR3 spans 15 amino acids. Trimming took 2 bases from V and 6 from J; bases not matched to a gene: 7. In DNA form, the CDR3 reads TGCGCCAGCAGTGAGATCTCACGGACAGGGGATGGCTACACCTTC. Protein product: CASSEISRTGDGYTF.

The rearrangement links TRBV7-8 to TRBJ2-7; D ambiguous. There are 11 residues in the CDR3. The germline V gene has CDR1 SGHVS and CDR2 FQNEAQ. The V end was cut by 5 bases, the J end by 9 bases, with 11 bases between. For the CDR3, the DNA is TGTGCCAGCAGCCTGACACCTCGGCAGTACTTC. It is translated as CASSLTPRQYF.

The genes are TRBV5-1 and TRBJ2-1, with 10 nucleotides matching TRBD2. The V gene end was trimmed by 1 base and the J gene end by 5 bases; junction bases not matched to a gene: 6. Germline CDR1 SGHRS, CDR2 YFSETQ. This CDR3 comprises 16 residues. CDR3 sequence reads: CASSLHTSGTDNEQFF. The CDR3 coding sequence is TGCGCCAGCAGCTTGCATACTAGCGGGACCGACAATGAGCAGTTCTTC.